This T cell receptor (beta chain) is drawn from a study of cytomegalovirus exposure and HLA in healthy donors. For the study at large: HLA-typed donors were the source of some 85 million unique TCRs, which an early data release held.

Of note for this clone: Its antigen is not identified.

The PCR contained 60 Vbeta and 13 Jbeta primers. Assay: immunoSEQ multiplex PCR; the TCRdb copy retains only in-frame clones and omits some. This table has about 160,000 clones, roughly 80% appearing once. Trimming removed 3 bases at V and 4 bases at J, with 15 bases between. This CDR3 is built from 15 residues. Per germline, CDR1 SGHVS and CDR2 FQNEAQ. Study-wide results and limits: A later analysis reportedly found fewer N-insertions in an Asian-associated ancestry cluster than the approximately 700-donor mean. CMV serostatus was the sole immune exposure information available.

The sample comprised PBMCs. The sequence derives from a female donor in good health and CMV-seronegative. The J gene is TRBJ1-2, the V gene TRBV7-8, with TRBD1 as a possible D gene (5 bases). In DNA, the CDR3 is TGTGCCAGCAGCTTGTCTGGGGCCGTTCGCTATGGCTACACCTTC. This codes for CASSLSGAVRYGYTF.